The TCR beta chain under discussion was sequenced for a study of glioma-infiltrating T cells after dendritic cell vaccination. Study overall: Patients received three intradermal dendritic cell vaccine injections at biweekly intervals. Study conclusions and caveats: Longer survival after dendritic cell vaccination followed higher pretreatment TIL content. Few patients contributed both blood and tumor specimens.

The PCR used 60 V beta and 13 J beta primers. Generated by immunoSEQ multiplex PCR, the TCRdb table keeps only in-frame clones and is missing some. The repertoire includes 90,000 to 140,000 clones, around 91% of them detected once, and more than 2.5% sits in the top ten. Germline V gene data show CDR1 as SEHNR and CDR2 as FQNEAQ (reference sequence). The CDR3 is 11 residues long. V was cut by 6 bases and J by 9 bases, with 6 bases left in between. The time point here: after dendritic cell vaccination, including at tumor progression/relapse. Worth noting for this clone: Its specificity is not known.

The chain has TRBV7-9 and TRBJ2-6; the D is unclear. The sequences come from blood, collected after dendritic cell vaccination. The sequence derives from a human donor with glioblastoma. CDR3 nucleotide sequence: TGTGCCAGCAGTGTAGACAACGTCCTGACTTTC. Its protein is CASSVDNVLTF. Complete variable domain (other parts from reference TRBV7-9 and TRBJ2-6): DTGVSQNPRHKITKRGQNVTFRCDPISEHNRLYWYRQTLGQGPEFLTYFQNEAQLEKSRLLSDRFSAERPKGSFSTLEIQRTEQGDSAMYLCASSVDNVLTFGAGSRLTVL.